This TCR beta chain was captured in a study of blood T cell repertoires in COVID-19. Repertoires were generated with immunoSEQ multiplex PCR, while TCRdb's copy carries only in-frame clones and drops some. The sample contains roughly 250,000 clones, roughly 90% of which appear only once. CDR1 and CDR2 from the germline V gene are LNHDA and SQIVND (reference sequence). Trimming took off 6 bases at V and 2 bases at J, with 20 bases between the two ends. The CDR3 totals 16 residues. This TCR derives from a woman aged 30 to 39 with acute COVID-19. The chain recombines TRBV19 with TRBJ2-7, with a tentative D call TRBD2 (6 bases). The sequencing input was PBMCs or T cells enriched from blood (not recorded which). The CDR3 is CASRQDPGGTPYEQYF. DNA of the CDR3: TGTGCCAGTAGACAGGATCCGGGCGGGACCCCCTACGAGCAGTACTTC. The variable domain in full, with the rest retrieved from reference TRBV19 and TRBJ2-7, is DGGITQSPKYLFRKEGQNVTLSCEQNLNHDAMYWYRQDPGQGLRLIYYSQIVNDFQKGDIAEGYSVSREKKESFPLTVTSAQKNPTAFYLCASRQDPGGTPYEQYFGPGTRLTVT.